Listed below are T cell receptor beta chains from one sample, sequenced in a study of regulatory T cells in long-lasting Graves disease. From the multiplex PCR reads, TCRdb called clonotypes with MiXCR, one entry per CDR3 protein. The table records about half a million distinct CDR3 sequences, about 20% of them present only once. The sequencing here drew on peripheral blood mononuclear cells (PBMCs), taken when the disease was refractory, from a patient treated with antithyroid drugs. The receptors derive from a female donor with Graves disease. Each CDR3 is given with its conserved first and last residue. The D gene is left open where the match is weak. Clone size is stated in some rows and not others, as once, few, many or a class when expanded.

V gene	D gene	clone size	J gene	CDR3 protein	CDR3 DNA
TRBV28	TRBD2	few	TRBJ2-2	CASSFVAGVRIGELFF	TGTGCCAGCAGTTTCGTAGCGGGAGTCCGCATTGGGGAGCTGTTTTTT
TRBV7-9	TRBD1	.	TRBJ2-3	CASSSNRTGRTDTQYF	TGTGCCAGCAGCTCGAACAGGACAGGGCGCACAGATACGCAGTATTTT
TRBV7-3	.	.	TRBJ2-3	CASSFPGRGTDTQYF	TGTGCCAGCAGCTTCCCGGGTCGGGGTACAGATACGCAGTATTTT
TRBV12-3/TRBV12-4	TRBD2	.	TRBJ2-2	CASSPRLLAGANTGELFF	TGTGCCAGCAGCCCCCGCCTTTTAGCGGGGGCGAACACCGGGGAGCTGTTTTTT
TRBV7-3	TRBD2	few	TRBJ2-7	CASSSIIWVAGALLTTYEQYF	TGTGCCAGCAGCTCCATAATCTGGGTGGCGGGAGCGCTCCTAACAACCTACGAGCAGTACTTC
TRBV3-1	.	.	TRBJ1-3	CASSQGETSWIGNTIYF	TGTGCCAGCAGCCAAGGGGAAACGAGTTGGATAGGAAACACCATATATTTT
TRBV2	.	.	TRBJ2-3	CASRGYGDTQYF	TGTGCCAGCAGGGGGTACGGAGATACGCAGTATTTT
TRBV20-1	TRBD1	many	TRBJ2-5	CSARQGRSETQYF	TGCAGTGCCAGACAGGGACGTAGTGAGACCCAGTACTTC
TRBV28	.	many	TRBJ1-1	CASTTGNTEAFF	TGTGCCAGCACCACGGGGAACACTGAAGCTTTCTTT
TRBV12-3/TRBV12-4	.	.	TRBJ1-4	CASSRDNRKLFF	TGTGCCAGCAGCCGGGACAATCGAAAACTGTTTTTT
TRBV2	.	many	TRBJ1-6	CASSEVRGGSSPLHF	TGTGCCAGCAGTGAAGTTAGGGGGGGCTCTTCACCCCTCCACTTT
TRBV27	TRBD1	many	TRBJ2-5	CASSRYGTAQETQYF	TGTGCCAGCAGCCGATATGGGACAGCGCAAGAGACCCAGTACTTC
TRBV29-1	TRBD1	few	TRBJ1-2	CSVDSTGEGDYGYTF	TGCAGCGTTGATTCGACAGGGGAGGGAGACTATGGCTACACCTTC
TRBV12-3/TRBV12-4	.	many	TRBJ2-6	CASLQGGANVLTF	TGTGCCAGCCTCCAGGGTGGGGCCAACGTCCTGACTTTC
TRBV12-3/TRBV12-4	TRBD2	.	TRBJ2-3	CASSPWTSGSTDTQYF	TGTGCCAGCAGCCCTTGGACTAGCGGGAGCACAGATACGCAGTATTTT